This TCR beta chain originates from a study of T cell changes during pregnancy in multiple sclerosis. This clone was seen just once. Repertoires were generated with immunoSEQ multiplex PCR, while TCRdb's copy carries only in-frame clones and drops some. This table holds about 61,000 clones, over 90% found once. The CDR3 contains 13 residues. CDR1 is SQVTM, CDR2 ANQGSEA, per germline. V lost 7 bases to trimming and J lost 5 bases; unmatched junction nucleotides: 10. This chain links TRBV29-1 with TRBJ1-1, with 7 bases lining up with TRBD1. This specimen was CD8+ T cells from peripheral blood mononuclear cells, taken in the third trimester of pregnancy. The TCR comes from a female donor with multiple sclerosis, enrolled in a pregnancy study. CDR3 sequence reads: CSGKTGSRTEAFF. CDR3 bases: TGCAGCGGTAAGACAGGGTCAAGGACTGAAGCTTTCTTT.